The clone carrying this T cell receptor beta chain was detected ten times or more. These data come from a study of identical twins. Germline loops: CDR1 LGHDT, CDR2 YNNKEL (reference sequence). CDR3 length: 14 amino acids. V was pared by 4 bases and J by 3 bases, with 11 bases between. TCRdb itself ran the 5' RACE reads through MiXCR, one entry per CDR3 protein. This table holds fewer than 250,000 distinct CDR3 sequences, 5.5% to 8% found once. The same sample was also used in a study of yellow fever vaccine responses in identical twins.

The chain joins TRBV3-1 to TRBJ2-3, with D unresolved. The TCR sequence derives from a woman between 18 and 29 years old in good health. The sample consisted of memory (CD45RO+) T cells sorted from blood. The CDR3 nucleotides are TGTGCCAGCAGCCTGGTTAGTGGAACAGATACGCAGTATTTT. This encodes CASSLVSGTDTQYF.